This section outlines one TCR beta chain sequence together with its context. It lacks a known antigen. This may be a read error: a much more frequent sequence differs by one nucleotide. The study deep-sequenced TCR repertoires of sorted CD4+ and CD8+ blood T cells from severe aplastic anemia patients and healthy subjects. Ficoll-Paque density gradient centrifugation was used to isolate peripheral blood mononuclear cells. Before DNA extraction, CD4+ and CD8+ T cells were sorted by FACS or by magnetic beads. Profiling of TCR beta VDJ combinations and CDR3 sequences used genomic DNA as the template. An Illumina HiSeq 2000 was the platform used for TCR repertoire sequencing. The original methods were these. TRBV/TRBJ rearrangement plots, CDR3 size and DJ length profiles, and Simpson's diversity index were used to evaluate the repertoires. Whichever DNA sequence was most abundant in the deep sequencing data was defined as the immunodominant clone. CDR3 amino acid sequences were checked for sharing across subjects and were also compared against the VDJdb database and published repertoires. TCRdb trimmed public reads at Q25 via fastp, called clones via MiXCR and kept in-frame beta chains. Here each entry gathers all rows of one CDR3 protein and keeps the most common genes and DNA. The V and J calls reflect TCRdb's pipeline rather than the authors' work. Recorded for this sample are roughly 86,000 distinct CDR3 sequences; about half of them occurred a single time. The ten most abundant clones make up roughly 70% of the sample.

CDR1 and CDR2 are drawn from the germline V gene: SGHAT, FQNNGV. From the cysteine through the phenylalanine, the CDR3 covers 15 amino acids. Of all the DNA, just the CDR3 is kept, 45 bases in frame from base 1. These data originate in a study of CD8+CD57+ T cells in acquired aplastic anemia (dated by TCRdb to the late 2010s). Regarding the research as a whole: A mean of roughly 2.9 ug of DNA, ranging from about 0.19 to 27.4 ug, was extracted from sorted CD4+ and CD8+ cells. Healthy donor samples averaged about 10 million reads for CD4+ and around 12 million for CD8+ cells.

The investigation overall reported the following: Around 30 CD8+ CDR3 sequences were found in both patients and controls but appeared to be highly expressed in patients and within the immunodominant clones of the patients. CD8+ Simpson's diversity did not differ significantly between patients and healthy controls (P=0.060).

Recombination joined TRBV11-2 with TRBJ2-3, with 8 bases matching TRBD2. Sequenced material: sorted CD4+, CD8+, or CD8+CD57+ T cells (not recorded which) from PBMCs. This TCR was recovered from a human donor in good health, serving as a control. The CDR3 amino acid sequence is: CAGSLIGGAKDTQYF. The sequenced DNA is TGTGCCGGCAGCTTAATCGGGGGGGCGAAAGATACGCAGTATTTT.